This is a list of T cell receptor beta chains from one sample in a study of T-cell memory formation after mild COVID-19. TCRdb reprocessed the 5' RACE reads via MiXCR and lists one record per CDR3 protein. The sample holds approximately 250,000 distinct CDR3 sequences, less than 20% seen once. Sequenced sample: PBMCs or a T cell subset sorted from them (not recorded which). These receptors were taken from an adult woman who had mild COVID-19 (a few samples of this study predate the infection). Cell type and time point are not known. Both conserved end residues are part of each CDR3. The D gene is left open where the match is weak. Clone size appears in some rows only: once, few, many, or a class for an expanded clone.

clone_size: NA
j_call: TRBJ2-7
v_call: TRBV18
d_call: NA
cdr3_nt: TGTGCCAGCTCACCACCTTCCGGGGTCTACGAGCAGTACTTC
cdr3_aa: CASSPPSGVYEQYF

clone_size: few
j_call: TRBJ2-1
v_call: TRBV7-9
d_call: TRBD2
cdr3_nt: TGTGCCAGCAGCTTTGGAACTAGCGGGGACGAGCAGTTCTTC
cdr3_aa: CASSFGTSGDEQFF

clone_size: NA
j_call: TRBJ2-5
v_call: TRBV6-5
d_call: TRBD1
cdr3_nt: TGTGCCAGCAGTTCTCATGGGACAGGGGAAGAGACCCAGTACTTC
cdr3_aa: CASSSHGTGEETQYF

clone_size: few
j_call: TRBJ2-2
v_call: TRBV11-2
d_call: TRBD2
cdr3_nt: TGTGCCAGCAGCTTAGGACGCCTGCCGCTAGCGGGGGGTAGCACCGGGGAGCTGTTTTTT
cdr3_aa: CASSLGRLPLAGGSTGELFF

clone_size: NA
j_call: TRBJ2-3
v_call: TRBV5-5
d_call: NA
cdr3_nt: TGTGCCAGCAGCCATGCCAGCGGCTATAGCACAGATACGCAGTATTTT
cdr3_aa: CASSHASGYSTDTQYF

clone_size: few
j_call: TRBJ1-1
v_call: TRBV6-5
d_call: NA
cdr3_nt: TGTGCCAGCAGTTACACAGGGCTTGGCACTGAAGCTTTCTTT
cdr3_aa: CASSYTGLGTEAFF

clone_size: few
j_call: TRBJ1-2
v_call: TRBV4-2
d_call: NA
cdr3_nt: TGTGCCAGCAGCCAAGCCGGTATGGGGGGATATGGCTACACCTTC
cdr3_aa: CASSQAGMGGYGYTF

clone_size: few
j_call: TRBJ1-6
v_call: TRBV7-3
d_call: NA
cdr3_nt: TGTGCCAGCAGCTTAGATCATAATTCACCCCTCCACTTT
cdr3_aa: CASSLDHNSPLHF

clone_size: NA
j_call: TRBJ2-2
v_call: TRBV29-1
d_call: NA
cdr3_nt: TGCAGCGTTCGTACTCCCGGGGAGCTGTTTTTT
cdr3_aa: CSVRTPGELFF

clone_size: few
j_call: TRBJ2-7
v_call: TRBV29-1
d_call: TRBD1
cdr3_nt: TGCAGCGTTCGACAGGGTGGGAAGGGCGAGCAGTACTTC
cdr3_aa: CSVRQGGKGEQYF

clone_size: few
j_call: TRBJ2-2
v_call: TRBV30
d_call: NA
cdr3_nt: TGTGCCTGGAGTGTACTAGGGCCCGGGGAGCTGTTTTTT
cdr3_aa: CAWSVLGPGELFF

clone_size: NA
j_call: TRBJ1-2
v_call: TRBV3-1
d_call: NA
cdr3_nt: TGTGCCAGCAGTTCAGGGGTTAACTATGGCTACACCTTC
cdr3_aa: CASSSGVNYGYTF

clone_size: NA
j_call: TRBJ1-4
v_call: TRBV2
d_call: TRBD1
cdr3_nt: TGTGCCAGCAGGATTGGGACAGAAACTAATGAAAAACTGTTTTTT
cdr3_aa: CASRIGTETNEKLFF

clone_size: NA
j_call: TRBJ1-5
v_call: TRBV12-3/TRBV12-4
d_call: NA
cdr3_nt: TGTGCCAGCAGCCGCTCTAGGGCGACTGGGAATCAGCCCCAGCATTTT
cdr3_aa: CASSRSRATGNQPQHF

clone_size: NA
j_call: TRBJ2-7
v_call: TRBV27
d_call: TRBD1
cdr3_nt: TGTGCCAGCCGATTCGGGGAACAGGGGATTCGGGAGCAGTACTTC
cdr3_aa: CASRFGEQGIREQYF

clone_size: few
j_call: TRBJ2-7
v_call: TRBV7-8
d_call: TRBD1
cdr3_nt: TGTGCCAGCAGCTTCGGGACAGGGTACGAGCAGTACTTC
cdr3_aa: CASSFGTGYEQYF

clone_size: NA
j_call: TRBJ2-1
v_call: TRBV20-1
d_call: TRBD2
cdr3_nt: TGCAGTGGCCACGTAAGCGGGACTAGATACAATGAGCAGTTCTTC
cdr3_aa: CSGHVSGTRYNEQFF

clone_size: few
j_call: TRBJ1-2
v_call: TRBV19
d_call: NA
cdr3_nt: TGTGCCAGTAGAGATCTAGGCTACACCTTC
cdr3_aa: CASRDLGYTF

clone_size: few
j_call: TRBJ1-2
v_call: TRBV20-1
d_call: TRBD1
cdr3_nt: TGCAGTGCATGGGGACAGCCATTAGCTAACTATGGCTACACCTTC
cdr3_aa: CSAWGQPLANYGYTF

clone_size: NA
j_call: TRBJ1-5
v_call: TRBV19
d_call: TRBD1
cdr3_nt: TGTGCCAGTAGTGGGGGACAGGGTCTCGTCAATCAGCCCCAGCATTTT
cdr3_aa: CASSGGQGLVNQPQHF

clone_size: NA
j_call: TRBJ1-6
v_call: TRBV4-1
d_call: NA
cdr3_nt: TGCGCCAGCAGCCAAGGACAGAATTATTCACCCCTCCACTTT
cdr3_aa: CASSQGQNYSPLHF

clone_size: few
j_call: TRBJ1-1
v_call: TRBV20-1
d_call: NA
cdr3_nt: TGCAGTGCTAGAGTTGCCCGGGGGGGCCACACTGAAGCTTTCTTT
cdr3_aa: CSARVARGGHTEAFF

clone_size: NA
j_call: TRBJ1-6
v_call: TRBV6-5
d_call: NA
cdr3_nt: TGTGCCAGCAGCCCGGGGGGTCGGGATTCACCCCTCCACTTT
cdr3_aa: CASSPGGRDSPLHF

clone_size: NA
j_call: TRBJ2-3
v_call: TRBV5-1
d_call: TRBD2
cdr3_nt: TGCGCCAGCAGGGAAGGCGGGAGGGCGGATACGCAGTATTTT
cdr3_aa: CASREGGRADTQYF

clone_size: few
j_call: TRBJ2-7
v_call: TRBV9
d_call: TRBD2
cdr3_nt: TGTGCCAGCAGCCCCGGCAGCGGGAGAGGGTACGAGCAGTACTTC
cdr3_aa: CASSPGSGRGYEQYF

clone_size: many
j_call: TRBJ2-7
v_call: TRBV4-1
d_call: TRBD2
cdr3_nt: TGCGCCAGCAGCCTCTCAGCGGGGACCGGTAGGGAGCAGTACTTC
cdr3_aa: CASSLSAGTGREQYF

clone_size: few
j_call: TRBJ2-1
v_call: TRBV20-1
d_call: NA
cdr3_nt: TGCAGTGCATCAAGAAATGGGCATGAGCAGTTCTTC
cdr3_aa: CSASRNGHEQFF

clone_size: NA
j_call: TRBJ2-7
v_call: TRBV7-9
d_call: NA
cdr3_nt: TGTGCCAGCAGCGAAGGACGTCACGAGCAGTACTTC
cdr3_aa: CASSEGRHEQYF

clone_size: few
j_call: TRBJ1-3
v_call: TRBV29-1
d_call: NA
cdr3_nt: TGCAGCGTTGCTCGGAGCTCTGGAAACACCATATATTTT
cdr3_aa: CSVARSSGNTIYF

clone_size: many
j_call: TRBJ2-7
v_call: TRBV20-1
d_call: TRBD1
cdr3_nt: TGCAGTGCTAGGGGACAGGGGGGCCAATCGTACGAGCAGTACTTC
cdr3_aa: CSARGQGGQSYEQYF

clone_size: few
j_call: TRBJ2-5
v_call: TRBV12-3/TRBV12-4
d_call: NA
cdr3_nt: TGTGCCAGCAGTTCGACATCTAGAGCTAAAGAGACCCAGTACTTC
cdr3_aa: CASSSTSRAKETQYF

clone_size: few
j_call: TRBJ2-1
v_call: TRBV4-1
d_call: TRBD2
cdr3_nt: TGCGCCAGCACCCTAGAGCGGGGCGGGAAGAACAATGAGCAGTTCTTC
cdr3_aa: CASTLERGGKNNEQFF

clone_size: many
j_call: TRBJ2-3
v_call: TRBV7-9
d_call: NA
cdr3_nt: TGTGCCAGCAGCTACGACTCGGGGTTCTCAGATACGCAGTATTTT
cdr3_aa: CASSYDSGFSDTQYF

clone_size: many
j_call: TRBJ2-1
v_call: TRBV20-1
d_call: NA
cdr3_nt: TGCAGTGCTAGATTTCTAACCGATGAGCAGTTCTTC
cdr3_aa: CSARFLTDEQFF

clone_size: few
j_call: TRBJ1-2
v_call: TRBV24-1
d_call: TRBD1
cdr3_nt: TGTGCCACCAGTGACTCAGGGGGCGGCTATGGCTACACCTTC
cdr3_aa: CATSDSGGGYGYTF

clone_size: few
j_call: TRBJ2-2
v_call: TRBV11-2
d_call: TRBD1
cdr3_nt: TGTGCCAGCAGCTTAGGGCACCAGGGGGTCGGGGAGCTGTTTTTT
cdr3_aa: CASSLGHQGVGELFF

clone_size: NA
j_call: TRBJ1-3
v_call: TRBV6-6
d_call: TRBD1
cdr3_nt: TGTGCCAGCAGTGCCGGACAGGGCCTGGCATCTGGAAACACCATATATTTT
cdr3_aa: CASSAGQGLASGNTIYF

clone_size: NA
j_call: TRBJ2-5
v_call: TRBV20-1
d_call: NA
cdr3_nt: TGCAGTGCTACTGGACGGTCACAAGAGACCCAGTACTTC
cdr3_aa: CSATGRSQETQYF

clone_size: NA
j_call: TRBJ2-2
v_call: TRBV12-3/TRBV12-4
d_call: TRBD2
cdr3_nt: TGTGCCAGCAGTACACTAGCGGGCAACACCGGGGAGCTGTTTTTT
cdr3_aa: CASSTLAGNTGELFF

clone_size: few
j_call: TRBJ1-1
v_call: TRBV29-1
d_call: NA
cdr3_nt: TGCAGCGTTGTTACGTGGAACACTGAAGCTTTCTTT
cdr3_aa: CSVVTWNTEAFF

clone_size: NA
j_call: TRBJ2-5
v_call: TRBV5-1
d_call: TRBD1
cdr3_nt: TGCGCCAGCAGCTCCGGGACAGGCCAAGAGACCCAGTACTTC
cdr3_aa: CASSSGTGQETQYF

clone_size: NA
j_call: TRBJ2-7
v_call: TRBV27
d_call: NA
cdr3_nt: TGTGCCAGCAGTCCCTCCCAGGGGCGGTACGAGCAGTACTTC
cdr3_aa: CASSPSQGRYEQYF